These T cell receptor beta chains were read from a single sample in a study of blood T cell repertoires in COVID-19. Clones were read by immunoSEQ multiplex PCR, and TCRdb kept only the in-frame ones, dropping some. The sample records hundreds of thousands of clones, around four fifths being singletons. Sequences were obtained from peripheral blood. The source is a woman aged 60-75 years with active or convalescent COVID-19. Both conserved end residues are trimmed from each CDR3.

j_call v_call cdr3_aa
TRBJ2-7 TRBV30 AWSVRVGRYEQY
TRBJ1-2 TRBV5-4 ASSARQGANYGYT
TRBJ1-2 TRBV4-1 ASSHEQGNYGYT
TRBJ1-1 TRBV3-1/TRBV3-2 ASSQGTGFRGTEAF
TRBJ1-2 TRBV6-1 ASSEPGQMKNYGYT
TRBJ1-3 TRBV12-3/TRBV12-4 ASSLWDRNTIY
TRBJ2-1 TRBV4-1 ASSHWGTGKF
TRBJ1-5 TRBV3-1/TRBV3-2 ASSQGSGQGAPNQPQH
TRBJ1-1 TRBV7-2 ASSLAPGQNTEAF
TRBJ2-5 TRBV5-1 ASSLAPLETQY
TRBJ1-4 TRBV2 ASSFRQGAEKLF
TRBJ1-3 TRBV18 ASSPGGSGNTIY
TRBJ2-5 TRBV24-1 ATSDLGARGLETQY
TRBJ1-1 TRBV9 ASSVWDRPEAF
TRBJ1-2 TRBV18 ASSPGGSYGYT
TRBJ2-7 TRBV18 ASSPKAGGPYEQY
TRBJ1-2 TRBV27 ASSYSTGDATGGFYGYT
TRBJ2-1 TRBV19 ASSVRQGKQF
TRBJ2-5 TRBV7-2 ASSPVSGGYQETQY
TRBJ2-5 TRBV4-2 ASSQSTSGGQETQY
TRBJ1-4 TRBV6-5 ASSGGLFNEKLF
TRBJ2-6 TRBV7-9 ASSLAGSTGVGGANVLT
TRBJ2-5 TRBV10-3 AISITGSQETQY
TRBJ1-5 TRBV6-5 ASSYISGWGNQPQH
TRBJ2-3 TRBV10-2 ASSGQAGEIDTQY
TRBJ2-5 TRBV4-1 ASSPLNYRLQETQY
TRBJ2-3 TRBV7-2 ASSLDMSSTQY
TRBJ1-6 TRBV10-3 AISEGTGGKTYNSPLH
TRBJ1-1 TRBV29-1 SVVGVTGMNTEAF
TRBJ2-1 TRBV7-8 ASSLRGGPSYNEQF
TRBJ2-5 TRBV6-5 ASGTNRQGGWTQY
TRBJ1-5 TRBV4-1 ASSQEGPGRGSNQPQH
TRBJ1-3 TRBV30 AWSETGSTGNTIY
TRBJ2-3 TRBV9 ASSVIGSLTDTQY
TRBJ1-3 TRBV18 ASSTGQGNTIY